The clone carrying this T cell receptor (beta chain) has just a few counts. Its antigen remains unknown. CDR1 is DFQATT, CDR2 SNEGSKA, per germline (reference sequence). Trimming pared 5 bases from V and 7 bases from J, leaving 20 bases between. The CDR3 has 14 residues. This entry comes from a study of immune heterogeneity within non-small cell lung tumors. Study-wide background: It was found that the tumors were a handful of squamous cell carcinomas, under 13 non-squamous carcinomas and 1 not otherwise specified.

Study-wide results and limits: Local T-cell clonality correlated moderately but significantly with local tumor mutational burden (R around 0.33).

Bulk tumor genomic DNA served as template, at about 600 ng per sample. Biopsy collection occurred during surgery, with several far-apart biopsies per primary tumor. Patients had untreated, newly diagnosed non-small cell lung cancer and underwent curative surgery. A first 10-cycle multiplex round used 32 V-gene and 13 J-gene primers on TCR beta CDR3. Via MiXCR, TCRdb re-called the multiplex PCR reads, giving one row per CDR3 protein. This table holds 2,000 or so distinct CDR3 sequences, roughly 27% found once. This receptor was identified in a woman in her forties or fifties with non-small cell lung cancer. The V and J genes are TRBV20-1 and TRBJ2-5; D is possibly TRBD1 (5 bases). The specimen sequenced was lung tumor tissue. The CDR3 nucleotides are TGCAGTGCTTGTAGACAGAACCAACCCCGGACCCAGTACTTC. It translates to CSACRQNQPRTQYF.